The clone carrying this T cell receptor beta chain was observed a handful of times. The repertoire was sequenced with immunoSEQ multiplex PCR; TCRdb's copy has only in-frame clones and lacks some. The data show under 80,000 clones, about four fifths seen once. The source of the sample is a study of OX40 agonist ivuxolimab in advanced cancers. This receptor was obtained from an adult with an advanced solid tumor such as melanoma, head and neck, liver or kidney cancer. The sequencing here drew on CD4+ or CD8+ T cells sorted from blood, taken in a trial of the OX40 agonist ivuxolimab.

The CDR3 nucleotides are TGTGCCAGCTCCACTGAAGCTTTCTTT. Protein: CASSTEAFF. The chain links TRBV21-1 to TRBJ1-1. TRBV21-1 is annotated as a pseudogene. This CDR3 region has 9 residues.